This T cell receptor (beta chain) derives from a study of breast tumors, draining lymph nodes, adjacent tissues. Whole-study findings and limits: Data only fit, rather than demonstrated, lymph node origin of most tumor T cells. Tumors had less TCR diversity than lymph nodes, more than nontumor tissue.

This clonotype was seen more than once but under ten times. Its antigen is undetermined. One entry per CDR3 protein results from TCRdb running MiXCR on the multiplex PCR reads. This table holds 100,000 or so distinct CDR3 sequences, around 20% found once. Breast cancer patients provided tissue from their axillary draining lymph nodes. The sample was axillary lymph node tissue. The TCR sequence derives from a female donor with breast cancer. Some clones in this sample may be carry-over from other donors' samples.

Here the CDR3 reads CASSISGGSETQYF. Here the CDR3 DNA reads TGTGCCAGTAGTATCAGCGGGGGGTCGGAGACCCAGTACTTC. J is TRBJ2-5 and V is TRBV19, with 9 bases matching TRBD2. V dropped 3 bases and J dropped 5; count of bases not matched to a gene: 4. There are 14 residues in the CDR3. The germline V gene has CDR1 LNHDA and CDR2 SQIVND (reference sequence).